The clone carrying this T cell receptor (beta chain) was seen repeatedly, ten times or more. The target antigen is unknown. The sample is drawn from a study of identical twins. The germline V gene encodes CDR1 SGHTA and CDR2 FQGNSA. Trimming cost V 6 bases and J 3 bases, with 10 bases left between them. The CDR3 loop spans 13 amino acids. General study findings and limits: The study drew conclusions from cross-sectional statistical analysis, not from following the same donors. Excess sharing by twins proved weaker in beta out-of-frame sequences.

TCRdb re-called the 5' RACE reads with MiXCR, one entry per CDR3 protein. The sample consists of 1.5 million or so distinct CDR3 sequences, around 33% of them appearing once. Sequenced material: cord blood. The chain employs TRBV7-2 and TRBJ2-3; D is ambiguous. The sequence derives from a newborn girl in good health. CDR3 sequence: CASSLLETDTQYF. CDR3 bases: TGTGCCAGCAGTTTGCTAGAAACAGATACGCAGTATTTT. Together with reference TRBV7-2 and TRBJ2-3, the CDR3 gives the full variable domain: GAGVSQSPSNKVTEKGKDVELRCDPISGHTALYWYRQSLGQGLEFLIYFQGNSAPDKSGLPSDRFSAERTGGSVSTLTIQRTQQEDSAVYLCASSLLETDTQYFGPGTRLTVL.